This is a list of T cell receptor beta chains from one sample in a study of molecular identifiers for immune sequencing clone quantification. TCRdb analysed the PCR reads with MiXCR anew, one entry per CDR3 protein. The sample records a few hundred thousand distinct CDR3 sequences, roughly 24% being singletons. The sample comprised naive CD8+ T cells from blood, with Jurkat cell RNA spiked in. These receptors all stem from a human donor in good health. Some libraries in this study had Jurkat cell RNA spiked in. CDR3s include the opening cysteine and the closing phenylalanine or tryptophan. The order of the fields is clone size, V gene, J gene, D gene, CDR3 protein, CDR3 DNA. The D gene is left open where the match is weak. Size tells how often a clone was seen (once, few, many) or the class of an expanded clone, and some rows leave it out.

few,TRBV6-6,TRBJ2-5,NA,CASSYLPLPPETQYF,TGTGCCAGCAGTTATCTGCCCCTTCCTCCGGAGACCCAGTACTTC
NA,TRBV27,TRBJ2-3,NA,CASSTLLHTDTQYF,TGTGCCAGCAGTACTCTATTACACACAGATACGCAGTATTTT
few,TRBV29-1,TRBJ1-1,NA,CSVADLSPNTEAFF,TGCAGCGTTGCAGATCTCAGCCCGAACACTGAAGCTTTCTTT
many,TRBV6-6,TRBJ1-1,NA,CASSYGSTEAFF,TGTGCCAGCAGTTACGGTAGCACTGAAGCTTTCTTT
many,TRBV12-3/TRBV12-4,TRBJ2-3,NA,CASGSKSTDTQYF,TGTGCCAGCGGGAGCAAAAGCACAGATACGCAGTATTTT
few,TRBV29-1,TRBJ1-2,NA,CSAEAGMYYGYTF,TGCAGCGCTGAGGCAGGGATGTACTATGGCTACACCTTC
NA,TRBV12-3/TRBV12-4,TRBJ2-3,TRBD1,CASRKTGQRDSDTQYF,TGTGCCAGCAGGAAGACAGGGCAAAGGGATTCAGATACGCAGTATTTT
few,TRBV29-1,TRBJ2-7,NA,CSVVYDYSYEQYF,TGCAGCGTTGTCTATGACTACTCCTACGAGCAGTACTTC
NA,TRBV19,TRBJ1-5,NA,CASTQGRQPQHF,TGTGCCAGTACCCAGGGGCGTCAGCCCCAGCATTTT
few,TRBV6-1,TRBJ2-1,NA,CASSELTNSYNEQFF,TGTGCCAGCAGTGAACTAACCAACTCCTACAATGAGCAGTTCTTC
few,TRBV9,TRBJ1-1,NA,CASSVGIPNTGAFF,TGTGCCAGCAGCGTAGGGATCCCGAACACTGGAGCTTTCTTT
few,TRBV7-2,TRBJ2-7,NA,CASSLDEAPYEQYF,TGTGCCAGCAGCTTAGATGAGGCCCCCTACGAGCAGTACTTC
few,TRBV4-3,TRBJ2-1,TRBD2,CASSPWTSGGLRIF,TGCGCCAGCAGCCCTTGGACTAGCGGGGGGTTGAGAATCTTC
NA,TRBV10-3,TRBJ2-7,TRBD2,CAISDIAGGSYEQYF,TGTGCCATCAGTGATATAGCGGGGGGGAGCTACGAGCAGTACTTC
NA,TRBV7-9,TRBJ2-7,NA,CAGGDGGVSSYEQYF,TGTGCCGGCGGGGACGGGGGAGTGAGCTCCTACGAGCAGTACTTC
many,TRBV5-1,TRBJ1-2,NA,CASSLEQNYGYTF,TGCGCCAGCAGCTTGGAACAGAACTATGGCTACACCTTC
few,TRBV4-1,TRBJ2-7,TRBD1,CASSQDTTDRGSYEQYF,TGCGCCAGCAGCCAAGATACGACGGACAGGGGTTCCTACGAGCAGTACTTC
many,TRBV19,TRBJ2-2,TRBD2,CASSIESGGFTGELFF,TGTGCCAGTAGTATAGAGAGCGGGGGGTTCACCGGGGAGCTGTTTTTT
few,TRBV3-1,TRBJ2-3,TRBD2,CASSSSRGGAGADTQYF,TGTGCCAGCAGCTCTTCGCGGGGGGGCGCAGGGGCAGATACGCAGTATTTT
NA,TRBV6-1,TRBJ2-1,NA,CASSGYGLFF,TGTGCCAGCAGTGGGTACGGGCTGTTCTTC
NA,TRBV4-2,TRBJ1-1,TRBD1,CASSQGTGVMNTEAFF,TGTGCCAGCAGCCAAGGGACAGGAGTCATGAACACTGAAGCTTTCTTT
many,TRBV20-1,TRBJ2-7,NA,CSAPPLSGSGEQYF,TGCAGTGCTCCCCCTCTCTCGGGGTCGGGTGAGCAGTACTTC
few,TRBV4-3,TRBJ1-2,NA,CASSPNRGKPYGYTF,TGCGCCAGCAGCCCCAATAGGGGGAAGCCCTATGGCTACACCTTC
many,TRBV7-9,TRBJ1-1,NA,CASSYTYTEAFF,TGTGCCAGCAGCTATACATATACTGAAGCTTTCTTT
NA,TRBV27,TRBJ2-7,NA,CASSQNRDGSYEQYF,TGTGCCAGCAGTCAAAACAGGGATGGTTCCTACGAGCAGTACTTC
NA,TRBV5-1,TRBJ2-3,TRBD1,CASSLGTTGADTQYF,TGCGCCAGCAGCTTGGGCACGACAGGGGCAGATACGCAGTATTTT
few,TRBV4-2,TRBJ1-6,NA,CASSQDALRGYSGSPLHF,TGTGCCAGCAGCCAAGATGCACTCAGGGGATATTCTGGTTCACCCCTCCACTTT
NA,TRBV4-1,TRBJ2-7,NA,CASSQSGTEQYF,TGCGCCAGCAGCCAATCAGGGACCGAGCAGTACTTC
few,TRBV7-9,TRBJ1-5,TRBD1,CASSNGQEPNQPQHF,TGTGCCAGCAGTAATGGACAGGAACCAAATCAGCCCCAGCATTTT
few,TRBV3-1,TRBJ1-6,NA,CASSQVNTIGSPLHF,TGTGCCAGCAGCCAAGTTAATACGATCGGGTCACCCCTCCACTTT
NA,TRBV30,TRBJ1-2,TRBD1,CAWSVLLQGPYGYTF,TGTGCCTGGAGTGTACTCCTACAGGGGCCCTATGGCTACACCTTC
many,TRBV29-1,TRBJ2-2,NA,CSVPTDNANTGELFF,TGCAGCGTTCCAACGGACAACGCGAACACCGGGGAGCTGTTTTTT
few,TRBV12-3/TRBV12-4,TRBJ2-1,NA,CASNGQGNYNEQFF,TGTGCCAGCAATGGCCAGGGGAACTACAATGAGCAGTTCTTC
NA,TRBV6-2/TRBV6-3,TRBJ2-3,TRBD2,CASSYHLAGDFLDTQYF,TGTGCCAGCAGTTACCATTTAGCGGGAGATTTTTTGGATACGCAGTATTTT
many,TRBV28,TRBJ1-3,NA,CASSPGRGLSGNTIYF,TGTGCCAGCAGCCCCGGCAGGGGACTCTCTGGAAACACCATATATTTT
few,TRBV13,TRBJ2-2,TRBD1,CASVQGAYTGELFF,TGTGCCAGCGTGCAGGGGGCATACACCGGGGAGCTGTTTTTT
few,TRBV18,TRBJ1-5,NA,CASSPSSGGNQPQHF,TGTGCCAGCTCACCTAGTTCTGGTGGCAATCAGCCCCAGCATTTT
few,TRBV10-2,TRBJ2-7,NA,CASSELAGVIEQYF,TGCGCCAGCAGTGAGTTAGCCGGGGTTATCGAGCAGTACTTC
few,TRBV21-1,TRBJ2-2,NA,CASSKDDTGELFF,TGTGCCAGCAGCAAAGATGACACCGGGGAGCTGTTTTTT
few,TRBV12-5,TRBJ2-5,TRBD1,CASGGQETLEETQYF,TGTGCTAGTGGCGGACAGGAGACCTTGGAAGAGACCCAGTACTTC
few,TRBV19,TRBJ2-7,NA,CASSSTGTHYEQYF,TGTGCCAGTAGTAGTACCGGGACCCACTACGAGCAGTACTTC
few,TRBV5-6,TRBJ1-1,NA,CASSLRAGRSNTEAFF,TGTGCCAGCAGCTTGAGAGCAGGTAGATCGAACACTGAAGCTTTCTTT
few,TRBV30,TRBJ2-3,TRBD1,CAVPGQGMTDTQYF,TGTGCCGTACCGGGACAGGGGATGACAGATACGCAGTATTTT
few,TRBV27,TRBJ1-6,TRBD1,CASSLWTGNSPLHF,TGTGCCAGCAGTTTATGGACAGGGAATTCACCCCTCCACTTT
many,TRBV7-2,TRBJ2-3,TRBD2,CASSGSGGARPPTDTQYF,TGTGCCAGCAGCGGTAGCGGGGGGGCTAGACCCCCCACAGATACGCAGTATTTT
few,TRBV20-1,TRBJ2-3,NA,CSARDFTRDPDTQYF,TGCAGTGCTAGAGATTTTACACGAGACCCAGATACGCAGTATTTT